These T cell receptor beta chains were read from a single sample in a study of blood T cell repertoires in COVID-19. TCRdb's copy holds only in-frame clones and misses some; the assay was immunoSEQ multiplex PCR. Here the sample spans around 240,000 clones, 80% to 90% being singletons. Sequencing used peripheral blood. These receptors originate from a man between 40 and 49 years old with acute or convalescent COVID-19. CDR3s include the opening cysteine and the closing phenylalanine or tryptophan. Each record gives: clone size, D gene, V gene, J gene, CDR3 protein, CDR3 DNA. The D gene is left open where the match is weak. Clone size is stated in some rows and not others, as once, few, many or a class when expanded.

clone_size: NA; d_call: NA; v_call: TRBV6-2/TRBV6-3; j_call: TRBJ2-3; cdr3_aa: CASSYLYTDTQYF; cdr3_nt: TGTGCCAGCAGTTACCTCTACACAGATACGCAGTATTTT
clone_size: NA; d_call: TRBD1; v_call: TRBV27; j_call: TRBJ1-5; cdr3_aa: CASTLPGQGTPDSNQPQHF; cdr3_nt: TGTGCCAGCACTCTACCGGGACAGGGGACTCCTGATAGCAATCAGCCCCAGCATTTT
clone_size: few; d_call: TRBD1; v_call: TRBV7-8; j_call: TRBJ1-4; cdr3_aa: CASSYTGGKEKLFF; cdr3_nt: TGTGCCAGCAGCTACACAGGGGGCAAAGAAAAACTGTTTTTT
clone_size: NA; d_call: NA; v_call: TRBV9; j_call: TRBJ1-1; cdr3_aa: CASSSGGTEAFF; cdr3_nt: TGTGCCAGCAGCTCCGGGGGCACTGAAGCTTTCTTT
clone_size: NA; d_call: NA; v_call: TRBV28; j_call: TRBJ1-2; cdr3_aa: CASSLRGMYYGYTF; cdr3_nt: TGTGCCAGCAGTTTGAGGGGGATGTACTATGGCTACACCTTC
clone_size: NA; d_call: TRBD1; v_call: TRBV5-4; j_call: TRBJ1-6; cdr3_aa: CASSDRGQGGGSPLHF; cdr3_nt: TGTGCCAGCAGCGACCGGGGACAGGGCGGAGGATCACCCCTCCACTTT
clone_size: NA; d_call: NA; v_call: TRBV28; j_call: TRBJ1-1; cdr3_aa: CASSLGAPAEAFF; cdr3_nt: TGTGCCAGCAGTTTGGGGGCTCCGGCTGAAGCTTTCTTT
clone_size: NA; d_call: NA; v_call: TRBV9; j_call: TRBJ1-6; cdr3_aa: CASSVPGSPLHF; cdr3_nt: TGTGCCAGCAGTGTCCCCGGTTCACCCCTCCACTTT
clone_size: few; d_call: NA; v_call: TRBV5-4; j_call: TRBJ2-7; cdr3_aa: CASSWDSRSNEQYF; cdr3_nt: TGTGCCAGCAGCTGGGACTCAAGGAGCAACGAGCAGTACTTC
clone_size: NA; d_call: NA; v_call: TRBV19; j_call: TRBJ1-2; cdr3_aa: CASSLGHGYGYTF; cdr3_nt: TGTGCCAGTAGCTTGGGACACGGCTATGGCTACACCTTC
clone_size: NA; d_call: NA; v_call: TRBV15; j_call: TRBJ1-1; cdr3_aa: CATQRERGSEAFF; cdr3_nt: TGTGCCACCCAACGGGAGCGAGGGTCTGAAGCTTTCTTT
clone_size: once; d_call: TRBD2; v_call: TRBV6-5; j_call: TRBJ2-7; cdr3_aa: CASGETSGKTYEQYF; cdr3_nt: TGTGCCAGCGGGGAGACTAGCGGAAAGACCTACGAGCAGTACTTC
clone_size: NA; d_call: TRBD2; v_call: TRBV6-6; j_call: TRBJ2-5; cdr3_aa: CASSRMGAGGRIGETQYF; cdr3_nt: TGTGCCAGCAGCCGAATGGGAGCGGGGGGGCGTATTGGAGAGACCCAGTACTTC
clone_size: NA; d_call: TRBD1; v_call: TRBV29-1; j_call: TRBJ1-2; cdr3_aa: CSVETGLYGYTF; cdr3_nt: TGCAGCGTGGAGACAGGGCTCTATGGCTACACCTTC
clone_size: few; d_call: TRBD1; v_call: TRBV29-1; j_call: TRBJ1-4; cdr3_aa: CSVELAGQGLRKLFF; cdr3_nt: TGCAGCGTTGAACTGGCGGGACAGGGTCTCCGAAAACTGTTTTTT
clone_size: NA; d_call: TRBD1; v_call: TRBV7-9; j_call: TRBJ1-3; cdr3_aa: CASRPDRAGNTIYF; cdr3_nt: TGTGCCAGCAGGCCGGACAGGGCCGGAAACACCATATATTTT
clone_size: NA; d_call: NA; v_call: TRBV19; j_call: TRBJ1-2; cdr3_aa: CASSITFGYTF; cdr3_nt: TGTGCCAGTAGTATCACTTTTGGCTACACCTTC
clone_size: once; d_call: TRBD2; v_call: TRBV5-4; j_call: TRBJ2-3; cdr3_aa: CASSFRLAGFTDTQYF; cdr3_nt: TGTGCCAGCAGCTTTCGACTAGCGGGGTTCACAGATACGCAGTATTTT
clone_size: NA; d_call: NA; v_call: TRBV7-9; j_call: TRBJ1-1; cdr3_aa: CASSSRVLNTEAFF; cdr3_nt: TGTGCCAGCAGCTCGAGGGTCCTTAACACTGAAGCTTTCTTT
clone_size: NA; d_call: TRBD1; v_call: TRBV12-5; j_call: TRBJ1-1; cdr3_aa: CASWTGGHTEAFF; cdr3_nt: TGTGCTAGCTGGACAGGGGGCCACACTGAAGCTTTCTTT
clone_size: NA; d_call: TRBD1; v_call: TRBV5-4; j_call: TRBJ1-2; cdr3_aa: CASSIGQGNTF; cdr3_nt: TGTGCCAGCAGCATAGGACAGGGTAACACCTTC
clone_size: NA; d_call: NA; v_call: TRBV5-6; j_call: TRBJ2-1; cdr3_aa: CASSLAGSLAYNEQFF; cdr3_nt: TGTGCCAGCAGCTTGGCCGGGTCGTTAGCGTACAATGAGCAGTTCTTC
clone_size: few; d_call: TRBD1; v_call: TRBV19; j_call: TRBJ2-3; cdr3_aa: CASSTGKGALWAPTDTQYF; cdr3_nt: TGTGCCAGTAGTACGGGGAAGGGGGCCCTCTGGGCCCCGACAGATACGCAGTATTTT
clone_size: once; d_call: NA; v_call: TRBV15; j_call: TRBJ2-7; cdr3_aa: CATSNDWAYEQYF; cdr3_nt: TGTGCCACCAGCAACGACTGGGCCTACGAGCAGTACTTC
clone_size: few; d_call: NA; v_call: TRBV6-6; j_call: TRBJ1-1; cdr3_aa: CASSLGQNTEAFF; cdr3_nt: TGTGCCAGCAGTCTTGGACAGAACACTGAAGCTTTCTTT
clone_size: NA; d_call: NA; v_call: TRBV6-5; j_call: TRBJ1-3; cdr3_aa: CASTPVAGNTIYF; cdr3_nt: TGTGCCAGCACCCCGGTGGCTGGAAACACCATATATTTT
clone_size: NA; d_call: TRBD2; v_call: TRBV5-4; j_call: TRBJ2-5; cdr3_aa: CASSLGLAGGHQETQYF; cdr3_nt: TGTGCCAGCAGCTTAGGACTAGCGGGGGGCCACCAAGAGACCCAGTACTTC
clone_size: NA; d_call: TRBD1; v_call: TRBV10-2; j_call: TRBJ1-6; cdr3_aa: CASSDRGELSYNSPLHF; cdr3_nt: TGCGCCAGCTCGGACAGGGGAGAGTTGTCCTATAATTCACCCCTCCACTTT
clone_size: NA; d_call: NA; v_call: TRBV3-1/TRBV3-2; j_call: TRBJ1-1; cdr3_aa: CASSQGGGNTEAFF; cdr3_nt: TGTGCCAGCAGCCAAGGGGGGGGGAACACTGAAGCTTTCTTT
clone_size: NA; d_call: NA; v_call: TRBV6-5; j_call: TRBJ1-1; cdr3_aa: CASSYSNSLNTEAFF; cdr3_nt: TGTGCCAGCAGTTACTCGAACAGCCTGAACACTGAAGCTTTCTTT
clone_size: once; d_call: TRBD1; v_call: TRBV19; j_call: TRBJ1-5; cdr3_aa: CASSGLSGGAGQPQHF; cdr3_nt: TGTGCCAGTAGTGGGCTATCAGGGGGCGCGGGGCAGCCCCAGCATTTT
clone_size: NA; d_call: NA; v_call: TRBV12-3/TRBV12-4; j_call: TRBJ2-7; cdr3_aa: CASMRGYEQYF; cdr3_nt: TGTGCCAGCATGCGAGGCTACGAGCAGTACTTC
clone_size: NA; d_call: NA; v_call: TRBV1; j_call: TRBJ2-3; cdr3_aa: CTSSQDYRADTDTQYF; cdr3_nt: TGCACCAGCAGCCAAGATTACAGGGCTGACACAGATACGCAGTATTTT
clone_size: NA; d_call: NA; v_call: TRBV4-2; j_call: TRBJ1-3; cdr3_aa: CASSQVGDISGNTIYF; cdr3_nt: TGTGCCAGCAGCCAAGTTGGGGACATCTCTGGAAACACCATATATTTT
clone_size: NA; d_call: NA; v_call: TRBV10-3; j_call: TRBJ2-2; cdr3_aa: CAISAGVGTGELFF; cdr3_nt: TGTGCCATCAGTGCGGGGGTCGGGACCGGGGAGCTGTTTTTT
clone_size: NA; d_call: TRBD2; v_call: TRBV7-8; j_call: TRBJ2-1; cdr3_aa: CASSFVSSGGPEQFF; cdr3_nt: TGTGCCAGCAGCTTCGTCTCTAGCGGGGGGCCTGAGCAGTTCTTC
clone_size: NA; d_call: NA; v_call: TRBV4-1; j_call: TRBJ1-1; cdr3_aa: CASSQVSLSNTEAFF; cdr3_nt: TGCGCCAGCAGCCAAGTGAGCCTCTCGAACACTGAAGCTTTCTTT
clone_size: NA; d_call: TRBD2; v_call: TRBV19; j_call: TRBJ2-1; cdr3_aa: CASSSSGGAAYNEQFF; cdr3_nt: TGTGCCAGTAGTAGTAGCGGGGGGGCAGCCTACAATGAGCAGTTCTTC
clone_size: NA; d_call: TRBD1; v_call: TRBV19; j_call: TRBJ1-4; cdr3_aa: CASSRTGENEKLFF; cdr3_nt: TGTGCCAGTAGCAGGACAGGGGAGAATGAAAAACTGTTTTTT
clone_size: NA; d_call: NA; v_call: TRBV5-8; j_call: TRBJ2-2; cdr3_aa: CASSGGRSTGELFF; cdr3_nt: TGTGCCAGCAGCGGTGGGAGATCCACCGGGGAGCTGTTTTTT
clone_size: NA; d_call: NA; v_call: TRBV27; j_call: TRBJ2-7; cdr3_aa: CASRIRAGRRMEQYF; cdr3_nt: TGTGCCAGCAGGATTCGCGCGGGACGGAGAATGGAGCAGTACTTC
clone_size: once; d_call: TRBD1; v_call: TRBV6-5; j_call: TRBJ1-6; cdr3_aa: CASRGGQVGNSPLHF; cdr3_nt: TGTGCCAGCAGGGGGGGACAGGTCGGAAATTCACCCCTCCACTTT
clone_size: NA; d_call: NA; v_call: TRBV29-1; j_call: TRBJ1-1; cdr3_aa: CSVRVRDGLTEAFF; cdr3_nt: TGCAGCGTTCGTGTCAGGGATGGGTTAACTGAAGCTTTCTTT
clone_size: NA; d_call: TRBD1; v_call: TRBV6-5; j_call: TRBJ2-3; cdr3_aa: CASSHGQAQQYF; cdr3_nt: TGTGCCAGCTCGCACGGACAGGCACAGCAGTATTTT
clone_size: once; d_call: NA; v_call: TRBV19; j_call: TRBJ1-3; cdr3_aa: CASRGLFYSGNTIYF; cdr3_nt: TGTGCCAGTAGGGGACTTTTTTACTCTGGAAACACCATATATTTT
clone_size: NA; d_call: NA; v_call: TRBV24-1; j_call: TRBJ2-2; cdr3_aa: CATSDRVSNTGELFF; cdr3_nt: TGTGCCACCAGTGACCGGGTTTCGAACACCGGGGAGCTGTTTTTT
clone_size: once; d_call: NA; v_call: TRBV4-2; j_call: TRBJ2-7; cdr3_aa: CASSQVERRAEQYF; cdr3_nt: TGTGCCAGCAGCCAGGTAGAACGCAGGGCCGAGCAGTACTTC
clone_size: NA; d_call: NA; v_call: TRBV18; j_call: TRBJ1-2; cdr3_aa: CASSPGPEANYGYTF; cdr3_nt: TGTGCCAGCTCACCCGGACCGGAGGCTAACTATGGCTACACCTTC
clone_size: NA; d_call: TRBD1; v_call: TRBV18; j_call: TRBJ2-6; cdr3_aa: CASSPQTGAGANVLTF; cdr3_nt: TGTGCCAGCTCACCACAAACAGGGGCTGGGGCCAACGTCCTGACTTTC
clone_size: NA; d_call: TRBD2; v_call: TRBV5-4; j_call: TRBJ2-5; cdr3_aa: CASSFLAGGVETQYF; cdr3_nt: TGTGCCAGCAGCTTCTTAGCGGGGGGGGTGGAGACCCAGTACTTC
clone_size: NA; d_call: NA; v_call: TRBV5-1; j_call: TRBJ1-2; cdr3_aa: CASLPKRAEGYTF; cdr3_nt: TGCGCCAGCCTACCCAAGCGAGCGGAAGGCTACACCTTC
clone_size: NA; d_call: TRBD1; v_call: TRBV10-3; j_call: TRBJ1-2; cdr3_aa: CAIRKGQGATGYTF; cdr3_nt: TGTGCCATCAGGAAGGGACAGGGGGCGACCGGCTACACCTTC
clone_size: NA; d_call: NA; v_call: TRBV5-1; j_call: TRBJ2-7; cdr3_aa: CASSSPTGPEQYF; cdr3_nt: TGCGCCAGCAGCTCTCCGACAGGACCCGAGCAGTACTTC
clone_size: once; d_call: TRBD1; v_call: TRBV7-3; j_call: TRBJ1-1; cdr3_aa: CASSLDRGPVTEAFF; cdr3_nt: TGTGCCAGCAGCTTGGACAGGGGGCCGGTCACTGAAGCTTTCTTT
clone_size: NA; d_call: NA; v_call: TRBV30; j_call: TRBJ2-3; cdr3_aa: CAWSGLVNTDTQYF; cdr3_nt: TGTGCCTGGAGTGGGCTAGTAAATACAGATACGCAGTATTTT
clone_size: NA; d_call: NA; v_call: TRBV20-1; j_call: TRBJ2-1; cdr3_aa: CSVRLVNEQFF; cdr3_nt: TGCAGTGTAAGACTAGTTAATGAGCAGTTCTTC
clone_size: NA; d_call: NA; v_call: TRBV4-2; j_call: TRBJ2-3; cdr3_aa: CASTTGDTDTQYF; cdr3_nt: TGTGCCAGCACCACGGGGGACACAGATACGCAGTATTTT
clone_size: NA; d_call: TRBD2; v_call: TRBV5-1; j_call: TRBJ2-2; cdr3_aa: CASRPGGADGELFF; cdr3_nt: TGCGCCAGCAGACCCGGGGGGGCCGACGGGGAGCTGTTTTTT
clone_size: once; d_call: NA; v_call: TRBV2; j_call: TRBJ1-1; cdr3_aa: CASTFLNTEAFF; cdr3_nt: TGTGCCAGCACATTTCTGAACACTGAAGCTTTCTTT
clone_size: NA; d_call: TRBD1; v_call: TRBV2; j_call: TRBJ1-1; cdr3_aa: CASSESGTELNTEAFF; cdr3_nt: TGTGCCAGCAGTGAAAGTGGGACAGAATTAAACACTGAAGCTTTCTTT